The 26 T cell receptor beta chains below were found in one sample sequenced in a study of blood T cell dynamics during melanoma immunotherapy. The assay was immunoSEQ multiplex PCR, and TCRdb's table has in-frame clones only and misses some. Among 25,000 to 35,000 clones listed, roughly 88% were seen once. Time point defined: week 3, after first cycle of checkpoint inhibitor. The source was blood, collected from a patient treated with checkpoint blockade. These receptors all come from a human donor with melanoma.

V gene TRBV28 combines with J gene TRBJ2-5; D ambiguous. CDR3 length equals 14 residues. The germline CDR1 and CDR2 sequences are MDHEN and SYDVKM. The V gene lost 3 bases and the J gene lost 1 base, with 9 bases spanning the gap. Here the CDR3 DNA reads TGTGCCAGCAGTTTCCGGGTCCCCCAAGAGACCCAGTACTTC. Its protein is CASSFRVPQETQYF. Together with reference TRBV28 and TRBJ2-5, the CDR3 gives the full variable domain: DVKVTQSSRYLVKRTGEKVFLECVQDMDHENMFWYRQDPGLGLRLIYFSYDVKMKEKGDIPEGYSVSREKKERFSLILESASTNQTSMYLCASSFRVPQETQYFGPGTRLLVL.

V is TRBV10-3 and J is TRBJ2-2; tentatively, D is TRBD1 or TRBD2 (6 bases each). The CDR3 consists of 15 residues. Germline lookup yields CDR1 ENHRY and CDR2 SYGVKD. With 10 bases removed from V and 7 bases from J, the gap between germline ends came to 22 bases. This chain's CDR3 is CATEPDPGAGGELFF. DNA of the CDR3: TGTGCCACCGAACCCGACCCGGGGGCCGGCGGGGAGCTGTTTTTT.

The rearrangement uses TRBV13 and TRBJ2-2, with 11 positions matching TRBD2. V lost 0 bases, J lost 5 bases, and 2 bases stayed unmatched. Germline loops: CDR1 PRHDT, CDR2 FYEKMQ (reference sequence). The CDR3 loop spans 16 amino acids. CDR3 sequence (DNA): TGTGCCAGCAGCTTAGGACTAGCGGGAGTTACCGGGGAGCTGTTTTTT. This translates into CASSLGLAGVTGELFF.

This clone is medium-sized (0.01 to 0.1%) by share. V usage is TRBV15 and J usage is TRBJ2-4, with D maybe TRBD1 (5 bases). This CDR3 comprises 18 residues. Germline-derived CDR1 and CDR2 are LNHNV and YYDKDF (reference sequence). V gave up 5 bases and J gave up 0 bases, with 20 bases separating them. CDR3 sequence: CATSGHQTAILAKNIQYF. The DNA of the CDR3 is TGTGCCACCAGCGGTCATCAGACAGCCATACTAGCCAAAAACATTCAGTACTTC.

This clone appeared a single time. V is TRBV7-6 and J is TRBJ1-1; 8 bases are shared with TRBD1. The germline V gene has CDR1 SGHVS and CDR2 FNYEAQ. This CDR3 has 13 amino acids. The ends lost 5 bases at V and 4 bases at J; junction bases unmatched: 3. This chain's CDR3 is CASSRQGFTEAFF. The CDR3 DNA reads TGTGCCAGCAGCCGACAGGGGTTCACTGAAGCTTTCTTT. Combining the CDR3 with reference TRBV7-6 and TRBJ1-1 gives the whole variable domain GAGVSQSPRYKVTKRGQDVALRCDPISGHVSLYWYRQALGQGPEFLTYFNYEAQQDKSGLPNDRFSAERPEGSISTLTIQRTEQRDSAMYRCASSRQGFTEAFFGQGTRLTVV.

The genes are TRBV11-3 and TRBJ2-3, with 12 bases that match TRBD2. The CDR3 is 17 residues long. The junction had 8 bases not matched to a gene; V was cut back by 5 bases and J by 2 bases. Germline loops: CDR1 SGHNT, CDR2 YENEEA. The CDR3 loop reads CASSPRTSGTNTDTQYF. The CDR3 region has the DNA TGTGCCAGCAGCCCCCGGACTAGCGGGACCAACACAGATACGCAGTATTTT.

A few counts support this clone. The chain carries TRBV18 and TRBJ2-5; D is perhaps TRBD1 or TRBD2 (5 bases each). CDR3 length: 15 amino acids. Trimming left V 3 bases short and J 4 bases short, with 15 bases between. Germline lookup yields CDR1 KGHSH and CDR2 LQKENI. CDR3 nucleotides: TGTGCCAGCTCACCTCCGACGGGAAGGGGAGAGACCCAGTACTTC. Residues: CASSPPTGRGETQYF. The complete variable domain, with remaining parts taken from reference TRBV18 and TRBJ2-5, reads NAGVMQNPRHLVRRRGQEARLRCSPMKGHSHVYWYRQLPEEGLKFMVYLQKENIIDESGMPKERFSAEFPKEGPSILRIQQVVRGDSAAYFCASSPPTGRGETQYFGPGTRLLVL.

The rearrangement joins TRBV6-1 to TRBJ2-3; no clear D gene. Germline-derived CDR1 and CDR2 are MNHNS and SASEGT. This CDR3 has 14 amino acids. V dropped 7 bases and J dropped 3 bases, with 14 bases sitting between them. In DNA, the CDR3 is TGTGCCAGCACCACCAGTGGCTATACAGATACGCAGTATTTT. This sequence encodes CASTTSGYTDTQYF.

The gene calls are TRBV30 and TRBJ2-7; possible D gene TRBD1, 6 bases. The V and J ends lost 4 bases and 3 bases respectively, with 16 bases between them. This CDR3 is built from 14 residues. Germline V gene sequence: CDR1 GTSNPN, CDR2 SVGIG (reference sequence). CDR3 residues: CAWTATGFSYEQYF. CDR3 DNA: TGTGCCTGGACCGCGACAGGTTTCAGCTACGAGCAGTACTTC.

The chain combines TRBV6-6 with TRBJ1-1; 11 bases map to TRBD1. The J segment lost 10 bases and the V segment lost 5 bases, leaving 3 bases of the junction unmatched. Germline CDR1 MNHNY, CDR2 SVGAGI (reference sequence). The CDR3 sequence is 12 residues long. CDR3 residues: CASSPGQGAAFF. CDR3 nucleotides: TGTGCCAGCAGTCCCGGACAGGGGGCAGCTTTCTTT.

This chain joins TRBV7-9 and TRBJ2-7, with D perhaps matching TRBD1 or TRBD2 (6 bases each). The V end was cut by 5 bases, the J end by 2 bases, with 10 bases between. Germline CDR1 is SEHNR and CDR2 is FQNEAQ (reference sequence). This CDR3 has 13 amino acids. The CDR3, as DNA: TGTGCCAGCAGCCCCGGGGGCCCCTACGAGCAGTACTTC. Its protein product is CASSPGGPYEQYF.

The rearrangement uses TRBV30 and TRBJ1-4; D unclear. Deletions cut 0 bases from V and 8 bases from J, with 7 bases between. Germline V gene lookup returns CDR1 GTSNPN and CDR2 SVGIG (reference sequence). The CDR3 spans 12 residues. In DNA form, the CDR3 reads TGTGCCTGGAGTGTCTCGGGGGAAAAACTGTTTTTT. Protein sequence: CAWSVSGEKLFF.

In DNA, the CDR3 is TGTGCCAGCAGCTCGCCCAGGGGCTCGCAAGATACGCAGTATTTT. It codes for CASSSPRGSQDTQYF. The chain combines TRBV11-2 with TRBJ2-3, with D possibly matching TRBD1 (6 bases). This CDR3 has 15 residues. The V end was cut by 4 bases, the J end by 5 bases, with 16 bases between. Germline CDR1 and CDR2: SGHAT and FQNNGV.

The chain recombines TRBV7-6 with TRBJ1-1; D possibly corresponds to TRBD1 (6 bases). The CDR3 has 16 residues. With 1 base removed from V and 3 bases from J, the gap between germline ends came to 15 bases. Germline lookup yields CDR1 SGHVS and CDR2 FNYEAQ. CDR3 DNA sequence: TGTGCCAGCAGCTTAGATTGGTCAGGGGTGGACACTGAAGCTTTCTTT. It specifies CASSLDWSGVDTEAFF.

The chain is built from TRBV11-2 and TRBJ2-1; D call uncertain. The germline V and J ends were trimmed by 2 bases and 0 bases, with 17 bases remaining between them. There are 18 residues in the CDR3. Germline loops: CDR1 SGHAT, CDR2 FQNNGV. The CDR3 DNA is TGTGCCAGCAGCTTAACTAAGAACAGTGGGGTCTCCTACAATGAGCAGTTCTTC. Translation gives CASSLTKNSGVSYNEQFF.

J is TRBJ1-2 and V is TRBV28; D possibly corresponds to TRBD1 (5 bases). The CDR3 runs to 12 residues. Deletions cut 2 bases from V and 8 bases from J, with 9 bases between. Germline V lookup: CDR1 MDHEN, CDR2 SYDVKM. CDR3 region: CASSLATGGYTF. As DNA, the CDR3 is TGTGCCAGCAGTTTAGCAACAGGCGGCTACACCTTC.

This chain links TRBV5-4 with TRBJ2-7; a weak D match, TRBD1 (6 bases). From germline, CDR1 is SGHNT and CDR2 YYREEE (reference sequence). This CDR3 region has 15 residues. The germline V and J ends were trimmed by 4 bases and 0 bases, with 14 bases remaining between them. The CDR3: CASSDKTGFSYEQYF. CDR3 bases: TGTGCCAGCAGCGACAAAACAGGGTTCTCCTACGAGCAGTACTTC.

This chain joins TRBV4-1 and TRBJ2-3; D perhaps matches TRBD2 (6 bases). V shed 0 bases and J shed 6 bases, with 13 bases lying between them. CDR1 is MGHRA and CDR2 is YSYEKL in the germline V gene. The CDR3 contains 15 residues. The CDR3 protein is CASSQDWRGVDTQYF. The DNA of the CDR3 is TGCGCCAGCAGCCAAGATTGGAGGGGTGTGGATACGCAGTATTTT.

This clone was seen just once. The chain's CDR3 is CASSSGQPYEQYF. The CDR3 DNA sequence: TGCGCCAGCAGCTCTGGACAGCCCTACGAGCAGTACTTC. This rearrangement joins TRBV5-1 to TRBJ2-7, with a weak D call TRBD1 (6 bases). Trimming took off 3 bases at V and 2 bases at J, with 9 bases between the two ends. This CDR3 is 13 amino acids long. CDR1 and CDR2 from the germline V gene are SGHRS and YFSETQ.

V is TRBV9 and J is TRBJ2-7, with D possibly TRBD1 on 6 matching bases. Germline assignment: CDR1 SGDLS and CDR2 YYNGEE. The CDR3 is 14 residues long. Trimming pared 0 bases from V and 5 bases from J, leaving 12 bases between. The CDR3 DNA sequence: TGTGCCAGCAGCGTAGCTGGGGGCCCCAACGAGCAGTACTTC. Amino acids: CASSVAGGPNEQYF. Full variable domain (missing parts from reference TRBV9 and TRBJ2-7): DSGVTQTPKHLITATGQRVTLRCSPRSGDLSVYWYQQSLDQGLQFLIQYYNGEERAKGNILERFSAQQFPDLHSELNLSSLELGDSALYFCASSVAGGPNEQYFGPGTRLTVT.

This sequence joins TRBV28 and TRBJ2-2, with D tentatively TRBD2 (5 bases). CDR3 length equals 12 residues. The V end lost 6 bases, the J end lost 3 bases, and 5 bases lay between the germline ends. Germline V gene sequence: CDR1 MDHEN, CDR2 SYDVKM. CDR3 DNA: TGTGCCAGCAGGAGGGACACCGGGGAGCTGTTTTTT. Translation gives CASRRDTGELFF.

This sequence joins TRBV6-1 and TRBJ2-7; D gene unclear. The CDR3 extends over 15 amino acids. Between the trimmed V and J ends, which lost 7 bases and 0 bases, there was a span of 16 bases. Germline lookup yields CDR1 MNHNS and CDR2 SASEGT. CDR3 amino acids: CASIGRPSSSYEQYF. CDR3 DNA: TGTGCCAGCATAGGGCGGCCCTCTTCCTCCTACGAGCAGTACTTC.

V gene TRBV5-4 combines with J gene TRBJ1-2, with D perhaps TRBD1 (6 bases). Germline CDR1 and CDR2: SGHNT and YYREEE (reference sequence). The CDR3 covers 14 residues. Deletions cut 4 bases from V and 3 bases from J, with 13 bases between. In DNA, the CDR3 is TGTGCCAGCAGCACCCGGACAGCGGACTATGGCTACACCTTC. This sequence encodes CASSTRTADYGYTF. Using reference TRBV5-4 and TRBJ1-2 for the parts outside the CDR3, the full variable domain is ETGVTQSPTHLIKTRGQQVTLRCSSQSGHNTVSWYQQALGQGPQFIFQYYREEENGRGNFPPRFSGLQFPNYSSELNVNALELDDSALYLCASSTRTADYGYTFGSGTRLTVV.

This clone was counted a few times. The chain combines TRBV11-2 with TRBJ2-7; D call uncertain. The germline CDR1 and CDR2 sequences are SGHAT and FQNNGV. The ends were cut back, 5 bases at V and 4 bases at J, with 9 bases in the middle. The CDR3 extends over 12 amino acids. The CDR3 spells CASSDQSYEQYF. CDR3 nucleotides: TGTGCCAGCAGCGACCAGTCATACGAGCAGTACTTC.

V usage is TRBV11-2 and J usage is TRBJ2-7; a weak D match, TRBD2 (5 bases). The CDR3 sequence is 13 residues long. Germline V gene lookup returns CDR1 SGHAT and CDR2 FQNNGV. The V gene lost 5 bases and the J gene lost 5 bases, with 13 bases spanning the gap. CDR3 DNA: TGTGCCAGCAGCCCCGGGGTGGCGAACGAGCAGTACTTC. Its translation is CASSPGVANEQYF.

This chain links TRBV29-1 with TRBJ2-2; D is uncertain. CDR3 length: 14 amino acids. CDR1 is SQVTM and CDR2 is ANQGSEA in the germline V gene. Deletions cut 2 bases from V and 1 base from J, with 8 bases between. The CDR3 is CSVESRENTGELFF. The CDR3 coding sequence is TGCAGCGTTGAATCTAGGGAGAACACCGGGGAGCTGTTTTTT.